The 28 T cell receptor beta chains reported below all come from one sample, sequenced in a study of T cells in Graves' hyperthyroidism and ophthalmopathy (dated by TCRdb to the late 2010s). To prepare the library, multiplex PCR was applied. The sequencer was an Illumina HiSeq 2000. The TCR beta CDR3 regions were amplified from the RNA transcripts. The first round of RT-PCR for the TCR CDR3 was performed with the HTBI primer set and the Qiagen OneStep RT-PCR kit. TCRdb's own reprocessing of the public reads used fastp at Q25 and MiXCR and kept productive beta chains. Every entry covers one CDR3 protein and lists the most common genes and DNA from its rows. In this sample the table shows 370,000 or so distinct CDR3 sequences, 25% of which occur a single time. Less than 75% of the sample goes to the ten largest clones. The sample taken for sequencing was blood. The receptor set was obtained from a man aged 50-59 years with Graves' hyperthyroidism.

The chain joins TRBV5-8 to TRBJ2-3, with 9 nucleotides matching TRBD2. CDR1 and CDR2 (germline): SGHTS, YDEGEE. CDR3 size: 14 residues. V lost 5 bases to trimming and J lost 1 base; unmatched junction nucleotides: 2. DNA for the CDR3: TGTGCCAGCAGGCGACTAGCGGGCACAGATACGCAGTATTTT. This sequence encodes CASRRLAGTDTQYF.

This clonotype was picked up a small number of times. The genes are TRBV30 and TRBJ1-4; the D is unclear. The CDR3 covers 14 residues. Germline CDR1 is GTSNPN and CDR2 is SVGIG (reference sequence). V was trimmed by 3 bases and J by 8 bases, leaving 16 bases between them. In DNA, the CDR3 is TGTGCCTGGAGCCCCGGCCCACTGGGGGAAAAACTGTTTTTT. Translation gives CAWSPGPLGEKLFF.

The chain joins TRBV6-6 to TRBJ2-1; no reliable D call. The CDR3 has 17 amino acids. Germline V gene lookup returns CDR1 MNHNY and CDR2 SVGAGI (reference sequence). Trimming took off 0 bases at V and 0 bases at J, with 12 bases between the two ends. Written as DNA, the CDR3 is TGTGCCAGCAGTTACTCGGGCCCCTCGAGCTCCTACAATGAGCAGTTCTTC. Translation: CASSYSGPSSSYNEQFF.

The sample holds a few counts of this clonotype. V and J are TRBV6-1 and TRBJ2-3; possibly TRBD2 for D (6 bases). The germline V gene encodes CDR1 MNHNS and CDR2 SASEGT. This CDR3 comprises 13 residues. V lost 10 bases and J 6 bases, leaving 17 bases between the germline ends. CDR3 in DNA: TGTGCCACCTTGGCCGGGAGAACGGATACGCAGTATTTT. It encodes CATLAGRTDTQYF.

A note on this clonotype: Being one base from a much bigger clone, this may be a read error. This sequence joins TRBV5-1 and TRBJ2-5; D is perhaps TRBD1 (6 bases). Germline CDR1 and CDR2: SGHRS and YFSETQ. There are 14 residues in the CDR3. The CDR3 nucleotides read TGCGCCAACAGCCTTCAACAGGGCCGAGAGACCCAGTACTTC. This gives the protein CANSLQQGRETQYF.

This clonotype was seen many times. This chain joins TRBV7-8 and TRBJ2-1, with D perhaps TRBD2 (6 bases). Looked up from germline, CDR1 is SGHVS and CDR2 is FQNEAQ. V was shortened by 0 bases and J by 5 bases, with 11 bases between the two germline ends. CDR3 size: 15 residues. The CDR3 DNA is TGTGCCAGCAGCTTAGCCGGGACTTTTAACAATGAGCAGTTCTTC. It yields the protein CASSLAGTFNNEQFF.

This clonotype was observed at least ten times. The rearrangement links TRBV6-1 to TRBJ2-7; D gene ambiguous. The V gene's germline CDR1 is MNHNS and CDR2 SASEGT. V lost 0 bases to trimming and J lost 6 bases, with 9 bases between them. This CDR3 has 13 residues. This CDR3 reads CASSEALRIEQYF. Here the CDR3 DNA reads TGTGCCAGCAGTGAAGCGCTTCGGATCGAGCAGTACTTC.

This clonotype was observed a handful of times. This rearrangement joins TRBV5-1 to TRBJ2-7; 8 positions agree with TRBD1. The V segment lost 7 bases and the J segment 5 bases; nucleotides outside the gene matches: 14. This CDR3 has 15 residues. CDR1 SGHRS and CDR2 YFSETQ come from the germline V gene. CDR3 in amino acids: CASAVATGDIHEQYF. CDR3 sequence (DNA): TGCGCCAGCGCTGTCGCGACAGGGGATATCCACGAGCAGTACTTC.

CDR3 amino acids: CSARGRGYNEQFF. The CDR3 bases are TGCAGTGCTAGAGGGCGGGGTTACAATGAGCAGTTCTTC. This chain uses TRBV20-1 with TRBJ2-1; the D gene is possibly TRBD2 (6 bases). The CDR3 spans 13 residues. Deletions cut 1 base from V and 4 bases from J, with 8 bases between. Germline values: CDR1 DFQATT, CDR2 SNEGSKA (reference sequence).

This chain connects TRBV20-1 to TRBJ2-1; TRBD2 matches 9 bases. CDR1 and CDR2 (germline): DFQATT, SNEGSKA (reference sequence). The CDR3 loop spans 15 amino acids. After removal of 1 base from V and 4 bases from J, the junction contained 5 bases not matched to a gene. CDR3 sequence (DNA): TGCAGTGCTAGAGTGGTAGCGGGAGTTTACAATGAGCAGTTCTTC. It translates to CSARVVAGVYNEQFF.

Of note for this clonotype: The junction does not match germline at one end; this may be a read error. The chain's CDR3 is CTSSQGPGGGQPQHF. For the CDR3, the DNA is TGTACCAGCAGCCAAGGTCCAGGGGGAGGACAGCCCCAGCATTTT. V is TRBV3-1 and J is TRBJ1-5, with 7 bases fitting TRBD1. Germline values: CDR1 LGHDT, CDR2 YNNKEL (reference sequence). The CDR3 runs 15 residues. Looking up the rest from reference TRBV3-1 and TRBJ1-5 gives the full variable domain: DTAVSQTPKYLVTQMGNDKSIKCEQNLGHDTMYWYKQDSKKFLKIMFSYNNKELIINETVPNRFSPKSPDKAHLNLHINSLELGDSAVYFCTSSQGPGGGQPQHFGDGTRLSIL.

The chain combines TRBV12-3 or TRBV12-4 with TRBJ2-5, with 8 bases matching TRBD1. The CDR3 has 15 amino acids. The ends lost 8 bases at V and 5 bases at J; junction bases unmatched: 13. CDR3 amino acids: CASSIRTGPVETQYF. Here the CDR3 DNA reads TGTGCCAGCTCGATTCGGACAGGGCCGGTTGAGACCCAGTACTTC.

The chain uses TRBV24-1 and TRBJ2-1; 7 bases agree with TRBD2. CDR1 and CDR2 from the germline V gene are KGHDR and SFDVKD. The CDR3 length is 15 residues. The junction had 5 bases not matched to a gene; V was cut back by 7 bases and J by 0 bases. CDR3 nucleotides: TGTGCCACCAGAGACGGCGGGAGCTCCTACAATGAGCAGTTCTTC. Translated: CATRDGGSSYNEQFF.

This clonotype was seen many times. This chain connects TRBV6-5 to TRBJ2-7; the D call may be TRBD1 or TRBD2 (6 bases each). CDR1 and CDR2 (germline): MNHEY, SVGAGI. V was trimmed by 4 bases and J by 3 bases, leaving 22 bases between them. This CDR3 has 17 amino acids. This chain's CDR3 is CASSSKGRTATIYEQYF. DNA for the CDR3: TGTGCCAGCAGTTCCAAGGGGAGGACAGCCACGATCTACGAGCAGTACTTC.

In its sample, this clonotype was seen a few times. CDR3 nucleotide sequence: TGTGCCAGCTCTCCGGACAGGGGTAGTCAAGAGACCCAGTACTTC. This sequence encodes CASSPDRGSQETQYF. The gene calls are TRBV18 and TRBJ2-5; 9 bases line up with TRBD1. This CDR3 region has 15 residues. Looked up from germline, CDR1 is KGHSH and CDR2 is LQKENI. Trimming took 6 bases from V and 2 from J; bases not matched to a gene: 7.

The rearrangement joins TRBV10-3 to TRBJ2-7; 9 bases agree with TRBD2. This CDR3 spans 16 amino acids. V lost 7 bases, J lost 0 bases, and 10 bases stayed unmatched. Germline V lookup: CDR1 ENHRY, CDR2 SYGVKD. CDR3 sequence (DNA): TGTGCCATCACCCGTGGTCGAGCGGGAGGCTCCTACGAGCAGTACTTC. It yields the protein CAITRGRAGGSYEQYF.

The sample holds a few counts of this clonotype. The CDR3 region is CSVGDRQSYTF. The CDR3 DNA sequence: TGCAGCGTGGGGGACAGGCAAAGCTACACCTTC. This chain joins TRBV29-1 and TRBJ1-2, with 8 bases identical to TRBD1. The V and J ends lost 6 bases and 9 bases, in that order; junction bases with no gene match: 6. The CDR3 is made up of 11 amino acids. The germline V gene encodes CDR1 SQVTM and CDR2 ANQGSEA.

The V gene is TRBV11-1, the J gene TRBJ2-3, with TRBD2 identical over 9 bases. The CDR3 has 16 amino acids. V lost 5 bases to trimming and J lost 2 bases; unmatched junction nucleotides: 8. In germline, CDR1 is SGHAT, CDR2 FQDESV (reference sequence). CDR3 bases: TGTGCCAGCAGCGGAGGCGGGAGGGAAATCACAGATACGCAGTATTTT. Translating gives CASSGGGREITDTQYF.

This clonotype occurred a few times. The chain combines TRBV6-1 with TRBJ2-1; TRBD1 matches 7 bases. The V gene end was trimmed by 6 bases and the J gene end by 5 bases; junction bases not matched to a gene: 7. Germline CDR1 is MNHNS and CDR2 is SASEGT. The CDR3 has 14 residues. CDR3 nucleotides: TGTGCCAGCAGAGCGGCCGGGACAGACAATGAGCAGTTCTTC. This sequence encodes CASRAAGTDNEQFF.

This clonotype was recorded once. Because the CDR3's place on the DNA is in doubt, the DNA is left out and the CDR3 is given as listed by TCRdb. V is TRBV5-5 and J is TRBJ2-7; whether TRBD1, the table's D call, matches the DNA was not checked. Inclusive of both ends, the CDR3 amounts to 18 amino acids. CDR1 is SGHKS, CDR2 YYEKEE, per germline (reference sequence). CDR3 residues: CASSIYLCSAKTAYEQYF.

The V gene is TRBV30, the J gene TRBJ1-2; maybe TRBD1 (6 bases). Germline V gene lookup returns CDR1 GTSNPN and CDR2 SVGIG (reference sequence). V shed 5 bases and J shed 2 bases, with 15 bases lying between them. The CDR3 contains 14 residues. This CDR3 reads CAWLQQGRNYGYTF. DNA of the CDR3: TGTGCCTGGTTACAACAGGGTCGGAACTATGGCTACACCTTC.

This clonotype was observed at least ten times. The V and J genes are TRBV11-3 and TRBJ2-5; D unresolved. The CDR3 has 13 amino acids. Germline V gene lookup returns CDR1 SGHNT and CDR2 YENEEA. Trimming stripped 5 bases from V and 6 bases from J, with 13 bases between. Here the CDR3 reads CASSREREKTQYF. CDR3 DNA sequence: TGTGCCAGCAGCCGCGAACGAGAGAAGACCCAGTACTTC.

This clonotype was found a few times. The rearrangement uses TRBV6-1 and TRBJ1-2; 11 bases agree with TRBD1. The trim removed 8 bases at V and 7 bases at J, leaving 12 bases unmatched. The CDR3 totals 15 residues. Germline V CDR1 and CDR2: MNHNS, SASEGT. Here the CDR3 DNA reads TGTGCCAGCCGGGACAGGGGGTCCCCCCGGGGTGGCTACACCTTC. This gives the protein CASRDRGSPRGGYTF.

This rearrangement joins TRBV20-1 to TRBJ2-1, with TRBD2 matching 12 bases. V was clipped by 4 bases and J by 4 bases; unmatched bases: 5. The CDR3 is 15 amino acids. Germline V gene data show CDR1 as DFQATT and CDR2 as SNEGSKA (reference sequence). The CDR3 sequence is CSAIWTSGKYNEQFF. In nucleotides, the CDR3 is TGCAGTGCTATTTGGACTAGCGGGAAATACAATGAGCAGTTCTTC.

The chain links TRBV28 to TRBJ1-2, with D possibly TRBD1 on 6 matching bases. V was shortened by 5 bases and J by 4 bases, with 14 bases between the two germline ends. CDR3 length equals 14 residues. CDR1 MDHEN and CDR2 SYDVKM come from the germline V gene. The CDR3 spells CASSTDSLGYGYTF. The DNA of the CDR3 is TGTGCCAGCAGTACGGACAGCTTGGGCTATGGCTACACCTTC.

The CDR3 DNA reads as TGTGCCAGTAGTCCCGGGCTAGCGTTTATGTCCTACGAGCAGTACTTC. Amino acids: CASSPGLAFMSYEQYF. The chain has TRBV19 and TRBJ2-7, with D possibly matching TRBD2 (6 bases). V was cut by 5 bases and J by 1 base, with 18 bases left in between. Germline values: CDR1 LNHDA, CDR2 SQIVND (reference sequence). The CDR3 is 16 amino acids.

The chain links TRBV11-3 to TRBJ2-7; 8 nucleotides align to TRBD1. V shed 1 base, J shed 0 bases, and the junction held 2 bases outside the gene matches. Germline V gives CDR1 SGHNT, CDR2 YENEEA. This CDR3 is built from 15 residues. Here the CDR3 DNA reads TGTGCCAGCAGCTTAGGACAGGGGACCTCCTACGAGCAGTACTTC. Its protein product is CASSLGQGTSYEQYF.

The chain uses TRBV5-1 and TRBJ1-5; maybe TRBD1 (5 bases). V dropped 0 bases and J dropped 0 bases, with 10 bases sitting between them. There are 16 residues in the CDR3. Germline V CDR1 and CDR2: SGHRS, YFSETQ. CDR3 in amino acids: CASSLGGDYSNQPQHF. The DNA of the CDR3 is TGCGCCAGCAGCTTGGGGGGGGATTATAGCAATCAGCCCCAGCATTTT.